The 11 T cell receptor beta chains below all came from one sample that was sequenced in a study of Graves' ophthalmopathy and Graves' hyperthyroidism. Researchers took RNA transcripts and amplified TCR beta CDR3 regions from them. Second-round multiplex PCR followed a first-round RT-PCR using HTBI primers. Using its own MiXCR run on the multiplex PCR reads, TCRdb lists one record per CDR3 protein. The sample contains about 340,000 distinct CDR3 sequences, about a sixth of which appear only once. Sequencing was performed on peripheral blood. These receptors all stem from an adult man with Graves' ophthalmopathy.

The table lists this clonotype with many counts. The chain links TRBV28 to TRBJ2-2; TRBD1 matches 8 bases. This CDR3 is built from 16 residues. Germline values: CDR1 MDHEN, CDR2 SYDVKM. Unmatched junction bases numbered 6, after V lost 5 bases and J lost 1 base. As DNA, the CDR3 is TGTGCCAGCAGTCCCTGGACAGGGAGGAACACCGGGGAGCTGTTTTTT. This codes for CASSPWTGRNTGELFF.

This clonotype has ten or more counts. The chain recombines TRBV28 with TRBJ2-7; D is uncertain. Germline CDR1 reads MDHEN; CDR2 reads SYDVKM. V lost 8 bases and J 3 bases, leaving 26 bases between the germline ends. This CDR3 has 17 residues. Here the CDR3 DNA reads TGTGCCAGCCAAACGACCCCCAACTTAGGGAAGCGCTACGAGCAGTACTTC. Protein: CASQTTPNLGKRYEQYF.

The chain joins TRBV6-2 or TRBV6-3 to TRBJ1-1; D is undetermined. The germline gives CDR1 MNHEY, CDR2 SVGEGT. This CDR3 contains 15 residues. The ends were cut back, 7 bases at V and 1 base at J, with 16 bases in the middle. CDR3 DNA sequence: TGTGCCAGCACTCGGTCTGCGTACGGGAACACTGAAGCTTTCTTT. It specifies CASTRSAYGNTEAFF.

This clonotype was recorded at least ten times. V gene TRBV4-2 combines with J gene TRBJ2-2, with D maybe TRBD2 (6 bases). V was pared by 4 bases and J by 3 bases, with 15 bases between. The CDR3 runs to 16 residues. Per germline, CDR1 LGHNA and CDR2 YNFKEQ. The CDR3 sequence is CASSPLGGLYTGELFF. CDR3 nucleotide sequence: TGTGCCAGCAGCCCCCTTGGGGGACTCTACACCGGGGAGCTGTTTTTT.

This clonotype was counted ten times or more. This chain uses TRBV3-1 with TRBJ1-6; D is uncertain. The CDR3 is made up of 13 amino acids. Deletions cut 4 bases from V and 10 bases from J, with 11 bases between. Germline CDR1 reads LGHDT; CDR2 reads YNNKEL (reference sequence). CDR3 protein: CASSLMGGSPLHF. The CDR3 DNA reads TGTGCCAGCAGCCTTATGGGTGGATCACCCCTCCACTTT.

This clonotype was recorded at least ten times. This chain connects TRBV30 to TRBJ1-5, with D tentatively TRBD1 (5 bases). Germline loops: CDR1 GTSNPN, CDR2 SVGIG (reference sequence). The CDR3 spans 13 residues. V lost 3 bases, J lost 2 bases, and 8 bases lay in between. The CDR3 DNA reads TGTGCCTGGAGCAGGGAGGGCAATCAGCCCCAGCATTTT. This sequence encodes CAWSREGNQPQHF. Drawing the rest from reference TRBV30 and TRBJ1-5, the complete variable domain is SQTIHQWPATLVQPVGSPLSLECTVEGTSNPNLYWYRQAAGRGLQLLFYSVGIGQISSEVPQNLSASRPQDRQFILSSKKLLLSDSGFYLCAWSREGNQPQHFGDGTRLSIL.

This clonotype has ten or more counts. The chain carries TRBV11-3 and TRBJ2-7; D is ambiguous. The V end was cut by 1 base, the J end by 0 bases, with 10 bases between. The CDR3 length is 15 residues. Germline CDR1 is SGHNT and CDR2 is YENEEA. CDR3 in amino acids: CASSLAERSSYEQYF. CDR3 sequence (DNA): TGTGCCAGCAGCTTAGCAGAAAGGAGCTCCTACGAGCAGTACTTC.

This clonotype was counted many times. This chain uses TRBV6-1 with TRBJ1-2, with D possibly matching TRBD1 (5 bases). The germline CDR1 and CDR2 sequences are MNHNS and SASEGT. V lost 7 bases and J lost 4, with 13 bases in between. The length of the CDR3 is 13 residues. The CDR3 sequence is CASKAQGIYGYTF. The CDR3 DNA is TGTGCCAGCAAAGCGCAGGGAATCTATGGCTACACCTTC.

The chain couples TRBV7-2 to TRBJ1-2; 8 positions match TRBD1. This CDR3 is built from 15 residues. CDR1 is SGHTA, CDR2 FQGNSA, per germline. V dropped 2 bases and J dropped 3; count of bases not matched to a gene: 5. Here the CDR3 DNA reads TGTGCCAGCAGCTTATCGACAGGGGACCACTATGGCTACACCTTC. Translation: CASSLSTGDHYGYTF.

This clonotype came up many times. The chain couples TRBV24-1 to TRBJ2-2, with D possibly TRBD1 on 5 matching bases. With 3 bases removed from V and 5 bases from J, the gap between germline ends came to 12 bases. CDR1 and CDR2 from the germline V gene are KGHDR and SFDVKD. The CDR3 totals 15 residues. As DNA, the CDR3 is TGTGCCACCAGTGATATAGGGGATGAAACCGGGGAGCTGTTTTTT. It codes for CATSDIGDETGELFF.

This clonotype was detected many times. V and J are TRBV30 and TRBJ1-3, with D possibly TRBD1 on 5 matching bases. Germline V gives CDR1 GTSNPN, CDR2 SVGIG (reference sequence). The CDR3 length is 18 residues. Trimming pared 2 bases from V and 0 bases from J, leaving 20 bases between. The CDR3 DNA is TGTGCCTGGAGTAAAACAGGAGCGAGTAAAAGCTCTGGAAACACCATATATTTT. Translated: CAWSKTGASKSSGNTIYF.